This T cell receptor beta chain was documented in a study of T cell responses to AZD1222 COVID-19 vaccine. Study background: Analysis merged second doses at about 4 or about 12 weeks.

Germline values: CDR1 MDHEN, CDR2 SYDVKM. V shed 4 bases and J 2 bases; nucleotides not matched to a gene: 1. CDR3 length: 14 amino acids. This clone has just a few counts. As yet, its antigen is unknown. The study's findings and limits: A mostly white British donor set with more females was recruited, and clonal diversity was possibly underestimated. The reported proportion of spike-specific TCRs targeting unmutated variant regions was nearly half.

Using immunoSEQ multiplex PCR, the repertoire was profiled, and TCRdb retains in-frame clones only, with some absent. The sample yields 65,000 to 75,000 clones, about 85% seen once. This receptor was taken from an adult in good health. The rearrangement uses TRBV28 and TRBJ1-3, with TRBD1 identical over 8 bases. The sample here was peripheral blood, taken on day 0 of AZD1222 vaccination. The CDR3 DNA reads as TGTGCCAGCAGTTCACAGGGGGCTGGAAACACCATATATTTT. Its protein is CASSSQGAGNTIYF.